The TCR beta chain under discussion was sequenced for a study of cytomegalovirus exposure and HLA in healthy donors. The CDR3 sequence is 14 residues long. CDR1 SGHNT and CDR2 YENEEA come from the germline V gene. The V end lost 4 bases, the J end lost 0 bases, and 7 bases lay between the germline ends. Study conclusions and caveats: A later analysis by the authors found several of the most significant clusters apparently linked to common viral pathogens. According to a later analysis, donors in an Asian-associated ancestry cluster reportedly had fewer N-insertions than the approximately 670-donor mean. Both high specificity and high sensitivity reportedly marked the classifier's diagnosis of cytomegalovirus status.

This PCR relied on a set of 60 Vbeta primers and 13 Jbeta primers. TCRdb's table, derived via immunoSEQ multiplex PCR, lists solely in-frame clones and lacks some. The data contain roughly 89,000 clones, roughly 79% of them singletons. Concerning this clone: Antigen unknown.

The TCR sequence derives from a young woman in good health and CMV-seronegative. The sample consisted of PBMCs. The rearrangement uses TRBV11-3 and TRBJ2-1; D may be TRBD2 (5 bases). The CDR3 nucleotides are TGTGCCAGCAGCTCCCGGGACTCCTACAATGAGCAGTTCTTC. This codes for CASSSRDSYNEQFF.